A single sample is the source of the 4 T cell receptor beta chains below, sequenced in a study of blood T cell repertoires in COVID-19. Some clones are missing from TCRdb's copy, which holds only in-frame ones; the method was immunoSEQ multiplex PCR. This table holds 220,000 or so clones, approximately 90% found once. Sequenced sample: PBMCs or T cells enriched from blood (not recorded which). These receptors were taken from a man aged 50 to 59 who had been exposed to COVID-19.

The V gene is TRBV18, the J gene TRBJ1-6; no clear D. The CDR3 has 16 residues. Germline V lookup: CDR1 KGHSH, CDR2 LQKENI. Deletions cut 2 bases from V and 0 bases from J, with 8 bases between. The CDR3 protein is CASSPSKSSYNSPLHF. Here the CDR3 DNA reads TGTGCCAGCTCACCATCGAAGAGCTCCTATAATTCACCCCTCCACTTT.

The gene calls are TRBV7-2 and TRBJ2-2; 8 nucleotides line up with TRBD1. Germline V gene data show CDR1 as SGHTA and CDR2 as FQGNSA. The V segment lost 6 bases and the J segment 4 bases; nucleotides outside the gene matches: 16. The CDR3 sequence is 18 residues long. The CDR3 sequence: CASSQPWGQGAITGELFF. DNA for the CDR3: TGTGCCAGCAGTCAACCTTGGGGGCAGGGGGCGATCACCGGGGAGCTGTTTTTT.

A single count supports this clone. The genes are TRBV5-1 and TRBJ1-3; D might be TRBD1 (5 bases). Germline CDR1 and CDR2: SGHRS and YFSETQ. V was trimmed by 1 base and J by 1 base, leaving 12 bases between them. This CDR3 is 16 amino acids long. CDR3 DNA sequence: TGCGCCAGCAGCTTGCGAGACAGCCGATCTGGAAACACCATATATTTT. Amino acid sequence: CASSLRDSRSGNTIYF.

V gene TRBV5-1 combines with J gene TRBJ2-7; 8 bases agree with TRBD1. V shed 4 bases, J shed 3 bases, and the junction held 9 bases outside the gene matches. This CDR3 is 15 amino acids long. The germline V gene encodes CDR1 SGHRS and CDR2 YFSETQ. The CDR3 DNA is TGCGCCAGCAGCCTTCTCACAGGGGGGATCTACGAGCAGTACTTC. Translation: CASSLLTGGIYEQYF.